This paragraph covers one T cell receptor beta chain sequence. Its antigen remains unknown. This sample was included in a study of a mutant IDH1 vaccine in newly diagnosed glioma. Turning to the study itself: Most patients had radiochemotherapy with temozolomide before enrollment; others had one alone. Study-level findings and limits: Apparently unrelated to pseudoprogression were changes in the top peripheral T cell clonotypes.

Sequenced by immunoSEQ multiplex PCR; TCRdb stores in-frame clones only, minus some. The top ten clones hold 2% to 2.5% of a sample with about 74,000 clones, more than 75% of them seen once. There are 13 residues in the CDR3. Germline V gene data show CDR1 as SEHNR and CDR2 as FQNEAQ (reference sequence). V lost 5 bases, J lost 1 base, and 8 bases lay in between. Indicated time point: week 35, safety follow-up. Vaccination used 300 ug of mutant IDH1 20-mer peptide per dose, with topical imiquimod. V usage is TRBV7-9 and J usage is TRBJ1-1; tentative D call: TRBD1 (5 bases). The sequencing here drew on PBMCs, taken from a glioma patient whose treatment included an IDH1 peptide vaccine. The receptor was isolated from a man aged 25-40 years with glioma. CDR3 sequence reads: CASSGHPNTEAFF. CDR3 nucleotide sequence: TGTGCCAGCAGCGGACACCCGAACACTGAAGCTTTCTTT.